Below, 28 T cell receptor beta chains from the same sample are listed, as sequenced in a study of CD8+ T cells in alopecia areata. RNA, once extracted, was reverse transcribed into cDNA for use as the sequencing template. This table comes from immunoSEQ multiplex PCR, and its TCRdb copy is limited to in-frame clones, with some not included. The sample has 160,000 or so clones; roughly 60% are singletons. The treatment here: oral pan-JAK inhibitor, 5-10 mg twice daily. Sequencing was performed on CD4+ T cells sorted from blood, taken at approximately week 60, from a patient treated with tofacitinib. The receptors come from a human donor with alopecia areata.

V is TRBV4-1 and J is TRBJ2-7; the D is unclear. V was clipped by 2 bases and J by 3 bases, with 17 bases between them. This CDR3 has 16 amino acids. The germline gives CDR1 MGHRA, CDR2 YSYEKL. The CDR3 coding sequence is TGCGCCAGCAGCCAACCGGCCACCCAAAAAGACTACGAGCAGTACTTC. Protein product: CASSQPATQKDYEQYF.

The chain uses TRBV6-5 and TRBJ1-1; D ambiguous. Germline CDR1 MNHEY, CDR2 SVGAGI. V lost 2 bases, J lost 5 bases, and 12 bases lay in between. This CDR3 spans 14 amino acids. CDR3 region: CASSYNPLWTEAFF. CDR3 bases: TGTGCCAGCAGTTACAACCCGCTGTGGACTGAAGCTTTCTTT.

The rearrangement joins TRBV30 to TRBJ2-3; D call uncertain. The ends were cut back, 2 bases at V and 6 bases at J, with 3 bases in the middle. The CDR3 consists of 10 residues. Germline V CDR1 and CDR2: GTSNPN, SVGIG (reference sequence). The chain's CDR3 is CAWSTDTQYF. CDR3 in DNA: TGTGCCTGGAGTACGGATACGCAGTATTTT. The variable domain in full, completed from reference TRBV30 and TRBJ2-3, reads SQTIHQWPATLVQPVGSPLSLECTVEGTSNPNLYWYRQAAGRGLQLLFYSVGIGQISSEVPQNLSASRPQDRQFILSSKKLLLSDSGFYLCAWSTDTQYFGPGTRLTVL.

In this sample, this clone turned up a few times. V usage is TRBV2 and J usage is TRBJ1-1, with D possibly being TRBD1 (6 bases). Trimming left V 11 bases short and J 11 bases short, with 15 bases between. Germline V gives CDR1 SNHLY, CDR2 FYNNEI. The CDR3 spans 10 residues. Here the CDR3 reads CAVETGIAFF. CDR3 DNA sequence: TGTGCCGTCGAGACAGGAATCGCTTTCTTT.

The chain uses TRBV30 and TRBJ2-4; TRBD1 matches 9 bases. The ends lost 1 base at V and 3 bases at J; junction bases unmatched: 4. CDR1 is GTSNPN and CDR2 is SVGIG in the germline V gene (reference sequence). The CDR3 runs 15 residues. The CDR3 sequence is CAWSETGGFKNIQYF. The DNA of the CDR3 is TGTGCCTGGAGTGAGACAGGGGGTTTCAAAAACATTCAGTACTTC.

The chain combines TRBV4-2 with TRBJ1-1, with D tentatively TRBD1 (5 bases). In germline, CDR1 is LGHNA, CDR2 YNFKEQ. V was cut by 0 bases and J by 8 bases, with 13 bases left in between. This CDR3 has 14 residues. The chain's CDR3 is CASSQDWGVREAFF. The CDR3 DNA is TGTGCCAGCAGCCAAGATTGGGGGGTCAGGGAAGCTTTCTTT.

The chain carries TRBV6-1 and TRBJ1-5, with 7 bases fitting TRBD1. The CDR3 covers 13 residues. Germline values: CDR1 MNHNS, CDR2 SASEGT. Trimming cost V 7 bases and J 9 bases; bases outside gene matches: 9. The CDR3 DNA is TGTGCCAGCACTACAGGGGCACCCGGGCCCCAGCATTTT. The encoded protein is CASTTGAPGPQHF.

CDR3: CASSLAWASNQPQHF. The CDR3 nucleotides are TGTGCCAGCAGCTTAGCGTGGGCGAGCAATCAGCCCCAGCATTTT. The rearrangement joins TRBV7-8 to TRBJ1-5; the D is unclear. The CDR3 has 15 amino acids. Trimming pared 0 bases from V and 1 base from J, leaving 7 bases between. Germline CDR1 is SGHVS and CDR2 is FQNEAQ.

For the CDR3, the DNA is TGCAGCGTTGAAGACCGACCAAACCGAGCCTACGAGCAGTACTTC. Its protein product is CSVEDRPNRAYEQYF. The gene calls are TRBV29-1 and TRBJ2-7, with D unclear. V was trimmed by 0 bases and J by 2 bases, leaving 14 bases between them. The CDR3 is made up of 15 amino acids. Germline CDR1 SQVTM, CDR2 ANQGSEA.

Only a few counts were recorded for this clone. The chain joins TRBV30 to TRBJ1-2; D not certain. Germline V gene data show CDR1 as GTSNPN and CDR2 as SVGIG (reference sequence). V shed 0 bases and J shed 7 bases, with 18 bases lying between them. This CDR3 has 15 residues. CDR3 nucleotide sequence: TGTGCCTGGAGTGTTCGGCGGAGCCAACCAGGTGGCTACACCTTC. Residues: CAWSVRRSQPGGYTF.

With respect to this clone: The sample carries other DNA sequences with the same CDR3. The rearrangement links TRBV30 to TRBJ2-7, with TRBD2 matching 13 bases. CDR3 length equals 16 residues. The V gene's germline CDR1 is GTSNPN and CDR2 SVGIG (reference sequence). Trimming removed 8 bases from V and 0 bases from J; junction bases left unmatched: 10. DNA of the CDR3: TGTGCCGGGTGGACTAGCGGGGGTCGGAGCTCCTACGAGCAGTACTTC. Translation: CAGWTSGGRSSYEQYF.

The chain carries TRBV19 and TRBJ2-2; 8 bases are a match to TRBD1. V lost 5 bases to trimming and J lost 10 bases; unmatched junction nucleotides: 12. The germline CDR1 and CDR2 sequences are LNHDA and SQIVND (reference sequence). CDR3 length: 15 residues. The CDR3 DNA sequence: TGTGCCAGTAGTTCACCGGGACAGGCGTCTGAGGAGCTGTTTTTT. Residues: CASSSPGQASEELFF.

The J gene is TRBJ1-5, the V gene TRBV7-9; 8 nucleotides line up with TRBD1. Germline V gene data show CDR1 as SEHNR and CDR2 as FQNEAQ (reference sequence). This CDR3 is built from 15 residues. Losses at the gene ends were 5 bases for V and 2 bases for J; bases not matched to a gene: 5. CDR3 coding DNA: TGTGCCAGCAGCCCCGGGACAGGCCGCAATCAGCCCCAGCATTTT. Encoded protein: CASSPGTGRNQPQHF.

The chain employs TRBV29-1 and TRBJ1-1; D gene uncertain. The germline gives CDR1 SQVTM, CDR2 ANQGSEA. Trimming cost V 3 bases and J 4 bases, with 12 bases left between them. This CDR3 region has 13 residues. The CDR3 DNA is TGCAGCGTTGACGGCAGGTTCCTCACTGAAGCTTTCTTT. This sequence encodes CSVDGRFLTEAFF.

The chain is built from TRBV6-5 and TRBJ1-2, with TRBD1 identical over 11 bases. Germline lookup yields CDR1 MNHEY and CDR2 SVGAGI. The length of the CDR3 is 14 residues. J gave up 6 bases and V 3 bases, and 3 bases lay outside the gene matches. The CDR3 spells CASSYSGQGDGYTF. The DNA of the CDR3 is TGTGCCAGCAGTTATTCGGGACAGGGGGATGGCTACACCTTC.

The V and J genes are TRBV6-1 and TRBJ2-3; D uncertain. The V end was cut by 6 bases, the J end by 0 bases, with 7 bases between. Germline values: CDR1 MNHNS, CDR2 SASEGT. The CDR3 spans 13 residues. CDR3 nucleotides: TGTGCCAGCAGAAAGGCTAGCACAGATACGCAGTATTTT. Amino acid sequence: CASRKASTDTQYF.

The chain recombines TRBV5-6 with TRBJ1-4; D might be TRBD1 (5 bases). CDR1 is SGHDT and CDR2 is YYEEEE in the germline V gene. This CDR3 comprises 14 residues. V gave up 4 bases and J gave up 8 bases, with 15 bases separating them. This CDR3 is CASSQPGVAEKLFF. CDR3 nucleotides: TGTGCCAGCAGCCAGCCGGGGGTGGCCGAAAAACTGTTTTTT.

This clone has just a few counts. The CDR3 nucleotides are TGTGCCAGCTCACCAGACGGAAACGGGGAAAAACTGTTTTTT. This encodes CASSPDGNGEKLFF. The chain employs TRBV18 and TRBJ1-4, with D unresolved. The germline V gene encodes CDR1 KGHSH and CDR2 LQKENI. CDR3 size: 14 residues. V was trimmed by 2 bases and J by 8 bases, leaving 12 bases between them.

This sequence joins TRBV2 and TRBJ1-2; D is ambiguous. CDR3 length: 14 amino acids. Trimming removed 3 bases from V and 4 bases from J, with 12 bases in between. CDR1 and CDR2 from the germline V gene are SNHLY and FYNNEI. DNA of the CDR3: TGTGCCAGCAGTGAGATACAGCCCCTCTATGGCTACACCTTC. It yields the protein CASSEIQPLYGYTF.

V is TRBV29-1 and J is TRBJ1-2; TRBD1 is a possible D gene (5 bases). Germline V gene lookup returns CDR1 SQVTM and CDR2 ANQGSEA. This CDR3 spans 13 amino acids. Trimming shortened V by 2 bases and J by 4 bases, and 11 bases separated the two germline ends. CDR3 sequence (DNA): TGCAGCGTTGAATTACAGGACACCTATGGCTACACCTTC. Translating it yields CSVELQDTYGYTF.

CDR3: CASSSGGTQETQYF. The CDR3 region has the DNA TGTGCCAGTAGTAGCGGGGGGACGCAAGAGACCCAGTACTTC. The rearrangement joins TRBV19 to TRBJ2-5, with TRBD2 identical over 8 bases. Germline V CDR1 and CDR2: LNHDA, SQIVND (reference sequence). The CDR3 consists of 14 residues. With V trimmed by 4 bases and J by 2 bases, 3 bases remained unmatched.

The rearrangement links TRBV2 to TRBJ2-3; D is unresolved. The germline V gene encodes CDR1 SNHLY and CDR2 FYNNEI. There are 12 residues in the CDR3. V was trimmed by 4 bases and J by 4 bases, leaving 6 bases between them. In nucleotides, the CDR3 is TGTGCCAGCAGTGTAGGTGCAGATACGCAGTATTTT. Its protein is CASSVGADTQYF.

The sample holds a few counts of this clone. The rearrangement links TRBV19 to TRBJ2-1, with 12 positions matching TRBD2. Looked up from germline, CDR1 is LNHDA and CDR2 is SQIVND (reference sequence). V lost 5 bases to trimming and J lost 7 bases; unmatched junction nucleotides: 6. The CDR3 runs 15 residues. The CDR3: CASSRLAGGLNEQFF. Written as DNA, the CDR3 is TGTGCCAGTAGTCGCCTAGCGGGGGGGCTAAATGAGCAGTTCTTC.

The rearrangement links TRBV30 to TRBJ1-5; D gene ambiguous. V was cut by 1 base and J by 8 bases, with 24 bases left in between. The germline CDR1 and CDR2 sequences are GTSNPN and SVGIG (reference sequence). This CDR3 spans 17 amino acids. DNA for the CDR3: TGTGCCTGGAGTGCGACGACGCGAGGGATTGGGGTTGAGCCCCAGCATTTT. Translating gives CAWSATTRGIGVEPQHF. Looking up the rest from reference TRBV30 and TRBJ1-5 gives the full variable domain: SQTIHQWPATLVQPVGSPLSLECTVEGTSNPNLYWYRQAAGRGLQLLFYSVGIGQISSEVPQNLSASRPQDRQFILSSKKLLLSDSGFYLCAWSATTRGIGVEPQHFGDGTRLSIL.

The chain employs TRBV25-1 and TRBJ2-7, with unresolved D. Trimming left V 3 bases short and J 2 bases short, with 2 bases between. Germline loops: CDR1 MGHDK, CDR2 SYGVNS. The CDR3 sequence is 11 residues long. CDR3 sequence: CASSDPYEQYF. As DNA, the CDR3 is TGTGCCAGCAGTGACCCCTACGAGCAGTACTTC.

This clone was seen only a few times. The chain recombines TRBV18 with TRBJ1-1, with 8 bases matching TRBD1. Trimming took 5 bases from V and 6 from J; bases not matched to a gene: 8. The CDR3 length is 14 residues. From germline, CDR1 is KGHSH and CDR2 LQKENI. This CDR3 reads CASSSDRGTPEAFF. The CDR3 DNA follows: TGTGCCAGCTCATCAGACAGGGGTACCCCTGAAGCTTTCTTT.

The V and J genes are TRBV29-1 and TRBJ1-2; 8 bases are a match to TRBD1. V lost 4 bases to trimming and J lost 7 bases; unmatched junction nucleotides: 5. Germline V lookup: CDR1 SQVTM, CDR2 ANQGSEA. The CDR3 is 12 residues long. CDR3 sequence: CSVGTGYFGYTF. The CDR3 nucleotides are TGCAGCGTTGGGACAGGGTATTTTGGCTACACCTTC.

J is TRBJ1-1 and V is TRBV4-2; perhaps TRBD1 as D (5 bases). V lost 0 bases to trimming and J lost 6 bases, with 14 bases between them. Germline V gene lookup returns CDR1 LGHNA and CDR2 YNFKEQ. The CDR3 sequence is 15 residues long. DNA of the CDR3: TGTGCCAGCAGCCAAGATGAGGGGATCCCCTCTGAAGCTTTCTTT. Its translation: CASSQDEGIPSEAFF.